The rows below give T cell receptor beta chains drawn from one sample of a study of T cells in Graves' hyperthyroidism and ophthalmopathy. TCRdb called the multiplex PCR reads again in MiXCR, with one record for every CDR3 protein. The sample holds about 290,000 distinct CDR3 sequences, 13% seen once. Material: blood. These receptors were taken from a woman in her twenties or thirties with Graves' hyperthyroidism that later progressed to Graves' ophthalmopathy. The CDR3 runs from the conserved cysteine through the conserved F or W. D genes are given only for firm matches. Clone size is given for some rows only: seen once, a few or many times, or a class if the clone is expanded.

-,TRBV11-2,many,TRBJ1-4,CASSLSDGEKLFF,TGTGCCAGCAGCTTAAGTGATGGTGAAAAACTGTTTTTT
-,TRBV30,-,TRBJ1-1,CVWTPWEGLNTEAFF,TGTGTCTGGACCCCCTGGGAGGGGCTCAACACTGAAGCTTTCTTT
-,TRBV29-1,many,TRBJ2-2,CSVGEVIGELFF,TGCAGCGTTGGAGAGGTGATCGGGGAGCTGTTTTTT
-,TRBV3-1,medium-sized,TRBJ1-1,CASSQGPGTALLTEAFF,TGTGCCAGCAGCCAAGGACCCGGGACGGCCCTTCTGACTGAAGCTTTCTTT
-,TRBV6-8,-,TRBJ2-1,CASSYSGQGYEQFF,TGTGCCAGCAGTTACTCGGGGCAGGGCTATGAGCAGTTCTTC
TRBD2,TRBV15,-,TRBJ2-5,CATSIRSGRAASQYF,TGTGCCACCAGCATCCGTAGCGGGAGGGCCGCGTCCCAGTACTTC
-,TRBV4-2,-,TRBJ2-7,CASSQDSSEGYEQYF,TGTGCCAGCAGCCAAGATTCTAGCGAGGGGTACGAGCAGTACTTC
TRBD2,TRBV11-2,many,TRBJ2-3,CASSSARTSSTDTQYF,TGTGCCAGCAGTTCTGCCCGGACTAGTAGCACAGATACGCAGTATTTT
TRBD1,TRBV20-1,many,TRBJ2-7,CSAEDRTVYEQYF,TGCAGTGCTGAGGACAGGACCGTGTACGAGCAGTACTTC
-,TRBV12-3/TRBV12-4,many,TRBJ2-3,CASSRDGTDTQYF,TGTGCCAGCAGCCGGGACGGCACAGATACGCAGTATTTT
-,TRBV2,many,TRBJ1-1,CASRVVGSEAFF,TGTGCCAGCAGAGTCGTGGGATCTGAAGCTTTCTTT
TRBD2,TRBV11-2,many,TRBJ2-5,CASSFSGKQETQYF,TGTGCCAGCAGCTTTAGCGGGAAACAAGAGACCCAGTACTTC
TRBD1,TRBV5-4,-,TRBJ2-1,CASRTGTGVSNEQFF,TGTGCCAGCAGAACCGGGACAGGGGTTTCCAATGAGCAGTTCTTC
-,TRBV4-1,many,TRBJ2-5,CASSQAVAGQETQYF,TGCGCCAGCAGCCAAGCGGTGGCAGGACAAGAGACCCAGTACTTC
-,TRBV2,many,TRBJ2-3,CASSVQLGSDTQYF,TGTGCCAGCAGTGTCCAACTAGGGTCAGATACGCAGTATTTT
-,TRBV6-6,many,TRBJ2-5,CASSYAPPETQYF,TGTGCCAGCAGTTACGCCCCGCCGGAGACCCAGTACTTC
-,TRBV7-2,many,TRBJ1-4,CASSLGRVGRLYSGEKLFF,TGTGCCAGCAGCTTAGGAAGGGTTGGACGCCTCTATTCGGGTGAAAAACTGTTTTTT
-,TRBV28,many,TRBJ2-7,CASRRDPGVSEQYF,TGTGCCAGCAGGAGGGACCCGGGCGTCTCCGAGCAGTACTTC
TRBD1,TRBV13,many,TRBJ1-3,CASSLQGARFGNTIYF,TGTGCCAGCAGCCTACAGGGGGCGCGTTTTGGAAACACCATATATTTT
-,TRBV12-3/TRBV12-4,many,TRBJ2-5,CASSILPQTTRETQYF,TGTGCCAGCAGTATCCTCCCACAGACTACCCGAGAGACCCAGTACTTC
-,TRBV6-2/TRBV6-3,many,TRBJ2-3,CASSYSKPGADTQYF,TGTGCCAGCAGTTACTCGAAACCGGGAGCGGATACGCAGTATTTT
-,TRBV7-8,many,TRBJ2-2,CASSLSSGELFF,TGTGCCAGCAGCTTATCTAGCGGGGAGCTGTTTTTT
TRBD2,TRBV9,many,TRBJ2-7,CASSVAKLAGGPLDEQYF,TGTGCCAGCAGCGTAGCTAAACTAGCGGGAGGGCCGCTCGACGAGCAGTACTTC
TRBD2,TRBV12-3/TRBV12-4,many,TRBJ2-2,CASIRTSGLPNTGELFF,TGTGCCAGCATTCGGACTAGCGGGCTCCCGAACACCGGGGAGCTGTTTTTT
TRBD2,TRBV3-1,-,TRBJ2-1,CASSLLAGGWQFF,TGTGCCAGCAGCCTACTAGCGGGAGGGTGGCAGTTCTTC
-,TRBV7-2,many,TRBJ2-3,CASSPLGGDTQYF,TGTGCCAGCAGCCCACTAGGGGGTGATACGCAGTATTTT
-,TRBV2,many,TRBJ2-1,CASSDTADEQFF,TGTGCCAGCAGTGATACAGCGGACGAGCAGTTCTTC
TRBD2,TRBV15,many,TRBJ2-7,CATSGGRGGFSYEQYF,TGTGCCACCAGCGGAGGGCGGGGGGGGTTCTCCTACGAGCAGTACTTC
-,TRBV7-3,many,TRBJ2-7,CASSTTDSYEQYF,TGTGCCAGCAGCACCACAGACTCCTACGAGCAGTACTTC
TRBD2,TRBV9,-,TRBJ2-1,CASSVALLAGDVNEQFF,TGTGCCAGCAGCGTAGCTTTACTAGCGGGAGATGTCAATGAGCAGTTCTTC
-,TRBV3-1,many,TRBJ2-1,CASSQDSSGADEQFF,TGTGCCAGCAGCCAAGATTCGTCGGGAGCAGATGAGCAGTTCTTC
TRBD1,TRBV18,many,TRBJ2-1,CASSPTGQIYNEQFF,TGTGCCAGCTCACCAACGGGACAGATCTACAATGAGCAGTTCTTC
TRBD2,TRBV28,few,TRBJ2-2,CASSFQAGGGTGELFF,TGTGCCAGCAGTTTTCAAGCGGGAGGGGGCACCGGGGAGCTGTTTTTT
-,TRBV29-1,few,TRBJ2-7,CSETRWMNEQYF,TGCAGCGAGACGAGGTGGATGAACGAGCAGTACTTC
-,TRBV9,-,TRBJ2-2,CASSVALGTGELFF,TGTGCCAGCAGCGTAGCTCTGGGGACCGGGGAGCTGTTTTTT
-,TRBV7-9,many,TRBJ2-7,CASSNRDEQYF,TGTGCCAGCAGCAACAGGGACGAGCAGTACTTC
-,TRBV27,many,TRBJ2-1,CASSLQEYNEQFF,TGTGCCAGCAGTTTACAGGAGTACAATGAGCAGTTCTTC
-,TRBV6-8,few,TRBJ2-3,CASSYLAGASTDTQYF,TGTGCCAGCAGTTACCTTGCGGGGGCAAGCACAGATACGCAGTATTTT
-,TRBV4-1,-,TRBJ1-4,CASSQGPAATNEKLFF,TGCGCCAGCAGCCAGGGGCCGGCTGCAACTAATGAAAAACTGTTTTTT
-,TRBV6-1,few,TRBJ2-7,CASSDVQLSYEQYF,TGTGCCAGCAGTGATGTACAACTCTCCTACGAGCAGTACTTC
-,TRBV20-1,few,TRBJ1-5,CSAAAAGQPQHF,TGCAGTGCGGCCGCGGCAGGACAGCCCCAGCATTTT
-,TRBV5-1,-,TRBJ2-7,CASSLAGDSLMVQYF,TGCGCCAGCAGCTTGGCGGGGGACAGTCTTATGGTGCAGTACTTC
TRBD1,TRBV5-8,-,TRBJ1-2,CASGHRGRLANYGYTF,TGTGCCAGCGGCCACAGGGGGCGGTTAGCTAACTATGGCTACACCTTC
TRBD2,TRBV29-1,many,TRBJ2-5,CSAGLAGFSRETQYF,TGCAGCGCGGGACTAGCGGGGTTCTCCAGGGAGACCCAGTACTTC
-,TRBV7-9,many,TRBJ2-2,CASKSDTGELFF,TGTGCCAGCAAATCCGACACCGGGGAGCTGTTTTTT
-,TRBV6-2/TRBV6-3,few,TRBJ2-2,CASSYQGGEAGELFF,TGTGCCAGCAGTTACCAAGGAGGGGAGGCCGGGGAGCTGTTTTTT
TRBD2,TRBV4-1,-,TRBJ2-3,CASSQDPGRGLAGTDTQYF,TGCGCCAGCAGCCAAGATCCCGGGAGGGGACTAGCGGGTACAGATACGCAGTATTTT
-,TRBV20-1,many,TRBJ2-7,CSAETGNGLEQYF,TGCAGTGCTGAAACAGGGAACGGCCTCGAGCAGTACTTC